This entry is about one TCR beta chain. The data belong to a study of blood T cell repertoires in COVID-19. Germline CDR1 SQVTM, CDR2 ANQGSEA. The germline V and J ends were trimmed by 4 bases and 6 bases, with 13 bases remaining between them. CDR3 length: 13 residues. The table came from immunoSEQ multiplex PCR; TCRdb's copy has only in-frame clones and leaves some out. Counted here are some 130,000 clones, more than 70% occurring once; the ten biggest clones make up around 4%. The source material was peripheral blood. The sequence came from a human donor in a cohort sampled during active COVID-19. V gene TRBV29-1 combines with J gene TRBJ2-1, with D perhaps matching TRBD2 (7 bases). CDR3: CSVAGGGPNEQFF. The CDR3 DNA reads as TGCAGCGTTGCGGGCGGGGGCCCCAATGAGCAGTTCTTC.